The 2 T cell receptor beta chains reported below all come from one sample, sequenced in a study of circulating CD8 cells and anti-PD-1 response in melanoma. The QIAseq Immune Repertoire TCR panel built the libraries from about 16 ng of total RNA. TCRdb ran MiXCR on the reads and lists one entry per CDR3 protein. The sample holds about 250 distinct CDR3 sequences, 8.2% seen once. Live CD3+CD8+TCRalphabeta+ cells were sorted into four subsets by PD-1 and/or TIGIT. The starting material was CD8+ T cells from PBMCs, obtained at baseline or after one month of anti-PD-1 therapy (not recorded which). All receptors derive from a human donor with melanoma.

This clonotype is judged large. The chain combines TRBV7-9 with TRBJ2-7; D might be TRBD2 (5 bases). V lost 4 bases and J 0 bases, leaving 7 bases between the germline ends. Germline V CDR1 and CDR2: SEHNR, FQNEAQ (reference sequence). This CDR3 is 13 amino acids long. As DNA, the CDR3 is TGTGCCAGCAGCTGGGCGGGCTCCTACGAGCAGTACTTC. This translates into CASSWAGSYEQYF.

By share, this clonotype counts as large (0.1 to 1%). The CDR3 loop reads CASSLGGWEQFF. CDR3 in DNA: TGTGCCAGCAGCTTAGGAGGTTGGGAGCAGTTCTTC. This sequence joins TRBV11-2 and TRBJ2-1; D unclear. The V and J ends lost 1 base and 10 bases respectively, with 8 bases between them. The CDR3 covers 12 residues. From germline, CDR1 is SGHAT and CDR2 FQNNGV.